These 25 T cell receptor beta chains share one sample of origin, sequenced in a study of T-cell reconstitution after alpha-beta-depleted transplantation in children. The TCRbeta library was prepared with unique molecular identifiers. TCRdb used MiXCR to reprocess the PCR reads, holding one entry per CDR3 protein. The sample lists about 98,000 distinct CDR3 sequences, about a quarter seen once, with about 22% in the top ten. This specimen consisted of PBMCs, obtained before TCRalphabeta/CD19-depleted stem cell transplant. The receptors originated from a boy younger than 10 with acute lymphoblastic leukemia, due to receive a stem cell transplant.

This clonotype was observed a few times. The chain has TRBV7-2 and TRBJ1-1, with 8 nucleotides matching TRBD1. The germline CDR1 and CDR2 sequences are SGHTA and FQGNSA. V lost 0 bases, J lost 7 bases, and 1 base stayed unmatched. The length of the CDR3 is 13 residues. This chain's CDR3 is CASSLARGLEAFF. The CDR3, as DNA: TGTGCCAGCAGCTTAGCCAGGGGGCTTGAAGCTTTCTTT.

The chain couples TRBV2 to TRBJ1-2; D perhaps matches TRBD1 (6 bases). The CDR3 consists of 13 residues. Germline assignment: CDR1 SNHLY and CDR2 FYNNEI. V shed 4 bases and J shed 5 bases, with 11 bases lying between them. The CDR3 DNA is TGTGCCAGCAGTGTTGGACAGCAGTATGGCTACACCTTC. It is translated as CASSVGQQYGYTF. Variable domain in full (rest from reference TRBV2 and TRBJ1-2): EPEVTQTPSHQVTQMGQEVILRCVPISNHLYFYWYRQILGQKVEFLVSFYNNEISEKSEIFDDQFSVERPDGSNFTLKIRSTKLEDSAMYFCASSVGQQYGYTFGSGTRLTVV.

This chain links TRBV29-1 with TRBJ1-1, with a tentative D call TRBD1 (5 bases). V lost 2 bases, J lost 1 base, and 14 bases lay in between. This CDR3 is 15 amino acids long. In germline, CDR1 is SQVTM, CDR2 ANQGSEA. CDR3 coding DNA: TGCAGCGTTGAAAGGGCGGGGGAAAGGAACACTGAAGCTTTCTTT. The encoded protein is CSVERAGERNTEAFF.

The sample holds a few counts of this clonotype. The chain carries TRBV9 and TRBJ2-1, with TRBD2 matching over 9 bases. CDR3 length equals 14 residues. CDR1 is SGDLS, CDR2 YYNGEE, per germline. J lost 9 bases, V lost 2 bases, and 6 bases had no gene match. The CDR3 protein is CASSVTSGDIEQFF. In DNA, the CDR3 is TGTGCCAGCAGCGTGACTAGCGGCGACATTGAGCAGTTCTTC.

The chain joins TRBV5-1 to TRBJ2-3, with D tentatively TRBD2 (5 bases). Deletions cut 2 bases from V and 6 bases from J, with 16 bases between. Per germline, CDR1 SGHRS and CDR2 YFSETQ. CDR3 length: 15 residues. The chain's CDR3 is CASSLRASTSDTQYF. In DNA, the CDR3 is TGCGCCAGCAGCTTACGCGCTAGCACGTCGGATACGCAGTATTTT. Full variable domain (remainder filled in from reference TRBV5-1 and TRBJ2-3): KAGVTQTPRYLIKTRGQQVTLSCSPISGHRSVSWYQQTPGQGLQFLFEYFSETQRNKGNFPGRFSGRQFSNSRSEMNVSTLELGDSALYLCASSLRASTSDTQYFGPGTRLTVL.

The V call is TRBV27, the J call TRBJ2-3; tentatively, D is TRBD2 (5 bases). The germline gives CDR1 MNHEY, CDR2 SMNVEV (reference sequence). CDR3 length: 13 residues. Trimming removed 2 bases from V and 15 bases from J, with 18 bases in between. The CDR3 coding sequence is TGTGCCAGCAGTTTAAGGACTTCTAAGAGGAAATATTTT. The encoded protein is CASSLRTSKRKYF.

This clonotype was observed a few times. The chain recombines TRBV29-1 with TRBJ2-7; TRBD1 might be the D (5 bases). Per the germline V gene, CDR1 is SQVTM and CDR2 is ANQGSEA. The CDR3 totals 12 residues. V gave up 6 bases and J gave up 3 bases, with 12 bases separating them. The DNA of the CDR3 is TGCAGCGTATCGACAGCCAACTACGAGCAGTACTTC. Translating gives CSVSTANYEQYF.

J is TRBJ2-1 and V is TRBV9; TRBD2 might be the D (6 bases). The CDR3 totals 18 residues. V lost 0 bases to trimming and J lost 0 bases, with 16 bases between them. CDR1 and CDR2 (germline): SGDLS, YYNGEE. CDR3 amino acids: CASSVVAVPDSSYNEQFF. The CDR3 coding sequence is TGTGCCAGCAGCGTAGTAGCGGTTCCCGACAGCTCCTACAATGAGCAGTTCTTC.

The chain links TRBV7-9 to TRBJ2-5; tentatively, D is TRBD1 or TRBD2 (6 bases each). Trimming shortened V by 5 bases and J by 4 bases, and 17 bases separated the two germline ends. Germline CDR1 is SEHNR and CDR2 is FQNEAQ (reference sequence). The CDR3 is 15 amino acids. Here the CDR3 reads CASSPPGRGGETQYF. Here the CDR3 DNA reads TGTGCCAGCAGCCCACCGGGCAGGGGAGGAGAGACCCAGTACTTC.

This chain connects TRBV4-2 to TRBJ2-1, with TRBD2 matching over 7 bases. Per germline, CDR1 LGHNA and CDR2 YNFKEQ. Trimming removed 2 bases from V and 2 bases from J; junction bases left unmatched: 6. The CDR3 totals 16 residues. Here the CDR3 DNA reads TGTGCCAGCAGCCAACCTAGCGGAGGGCCCTACAATGAGCAGTTCTTC. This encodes CASSQPSGGPYNEQFF.

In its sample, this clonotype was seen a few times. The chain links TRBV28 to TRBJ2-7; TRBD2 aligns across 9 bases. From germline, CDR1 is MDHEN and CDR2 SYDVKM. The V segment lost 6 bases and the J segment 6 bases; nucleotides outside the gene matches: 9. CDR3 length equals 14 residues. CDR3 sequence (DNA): TGTGCCAGCAGAAGACTAGCGGAGGGCCGCGAGCAGTACTTC. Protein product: CASRRLAEGREQYF.

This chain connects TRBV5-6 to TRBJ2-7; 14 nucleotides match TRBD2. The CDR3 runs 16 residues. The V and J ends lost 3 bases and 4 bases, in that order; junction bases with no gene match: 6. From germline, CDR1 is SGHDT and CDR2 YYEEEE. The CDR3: CASSSGTSGRLYEQYF. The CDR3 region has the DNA TGTGCCAGCAGCTCCGGGACTAGCGGGAGACTTTACGAGCAGTACTTC.

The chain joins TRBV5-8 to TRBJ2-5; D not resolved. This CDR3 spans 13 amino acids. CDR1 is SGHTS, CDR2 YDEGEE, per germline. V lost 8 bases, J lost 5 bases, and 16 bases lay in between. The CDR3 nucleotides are TGTGCCAGGGGCCTACCGAGCGAGGAGACCCAGTACTTC. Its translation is CARGLPSEETQYF.

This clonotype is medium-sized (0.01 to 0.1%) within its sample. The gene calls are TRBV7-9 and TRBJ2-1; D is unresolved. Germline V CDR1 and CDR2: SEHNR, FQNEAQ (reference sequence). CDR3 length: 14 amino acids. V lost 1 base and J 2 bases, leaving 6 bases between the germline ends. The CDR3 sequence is CASSLGSTYNEQFF. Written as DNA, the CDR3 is TGTGCCAGCAGCTTAGGTAGCACCTACAATGAGCAGTTCTTC.

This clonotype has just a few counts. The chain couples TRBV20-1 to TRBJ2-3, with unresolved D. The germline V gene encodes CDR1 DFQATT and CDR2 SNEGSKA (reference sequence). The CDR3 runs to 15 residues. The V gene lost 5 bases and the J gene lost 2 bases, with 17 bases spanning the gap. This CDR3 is CSAPKGGAITDTQYF. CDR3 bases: TGCAGTGCTCCGAAAGGCGGAGCAATCACAGATACGCAGTATTTT.

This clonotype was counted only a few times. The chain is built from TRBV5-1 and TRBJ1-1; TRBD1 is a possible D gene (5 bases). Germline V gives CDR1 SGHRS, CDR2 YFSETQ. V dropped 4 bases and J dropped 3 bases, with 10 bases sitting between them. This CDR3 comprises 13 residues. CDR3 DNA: TGCGCCAGCAGCCCCCAGGGATACACTGAAGCTTTCTTT. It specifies CASSPQGYTEAFF.

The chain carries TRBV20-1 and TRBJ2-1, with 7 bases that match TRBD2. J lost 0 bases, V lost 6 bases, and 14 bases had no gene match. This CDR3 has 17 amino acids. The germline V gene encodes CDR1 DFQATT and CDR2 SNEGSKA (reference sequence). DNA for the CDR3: TGCAGTGCAAGCGGGCTAGCGGAGGACTCCTCCTACAATGAGCAGTTCTTC. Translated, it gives CSASGLAEDSSYNEQFF.

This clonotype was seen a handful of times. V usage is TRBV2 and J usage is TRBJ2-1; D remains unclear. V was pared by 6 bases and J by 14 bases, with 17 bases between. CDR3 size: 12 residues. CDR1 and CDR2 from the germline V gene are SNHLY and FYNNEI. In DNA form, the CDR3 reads TGTGCCAGCAGGTTAATATCTAGTCGGAAGTTCTTC. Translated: CASRLISSRKFF.

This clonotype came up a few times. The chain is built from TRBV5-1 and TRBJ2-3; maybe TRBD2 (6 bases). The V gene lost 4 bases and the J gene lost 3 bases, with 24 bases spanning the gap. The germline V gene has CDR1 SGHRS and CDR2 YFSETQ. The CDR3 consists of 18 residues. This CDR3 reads CASSPTLGARAGTDTQYF. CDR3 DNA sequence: TGCGCCAGCAGCCCGACCCTTGGGGCCAGGGCGGGGACAGATACGCAGTATTTT.

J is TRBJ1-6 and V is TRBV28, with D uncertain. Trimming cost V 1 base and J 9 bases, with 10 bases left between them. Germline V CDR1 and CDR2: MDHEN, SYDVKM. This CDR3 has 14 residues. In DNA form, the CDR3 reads TGTGCCAGCAGTTTATACGGAGGCAGTTCACCCCTCCACTTT. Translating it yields CASSLYGGSSPLHF.

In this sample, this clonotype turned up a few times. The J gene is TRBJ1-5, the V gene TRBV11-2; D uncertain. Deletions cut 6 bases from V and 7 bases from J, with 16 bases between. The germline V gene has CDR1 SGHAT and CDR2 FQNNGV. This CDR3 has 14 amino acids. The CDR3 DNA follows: TGTGCCAGCAGTGATGTGTCGGTGGTGCAGCCCCAGCATTTT. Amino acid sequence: CASSDVSVVQPQHF.

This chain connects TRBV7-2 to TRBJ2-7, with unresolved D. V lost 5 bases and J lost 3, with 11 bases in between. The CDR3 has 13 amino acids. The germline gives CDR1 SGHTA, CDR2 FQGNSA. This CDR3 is CASSPASFYEQYF. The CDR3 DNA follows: TGTGCCAGCAGCCCTGCGAGCTTCTACGAGCAGTACTTC.

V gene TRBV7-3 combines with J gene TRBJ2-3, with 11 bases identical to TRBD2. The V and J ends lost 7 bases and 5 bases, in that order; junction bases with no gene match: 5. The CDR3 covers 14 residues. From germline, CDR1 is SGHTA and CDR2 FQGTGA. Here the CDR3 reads CASTQGTSGDTQYF. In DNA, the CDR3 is TGTGCCAGCACCCAAGGGACTAGCGGAGATACGCAGTATTTT.

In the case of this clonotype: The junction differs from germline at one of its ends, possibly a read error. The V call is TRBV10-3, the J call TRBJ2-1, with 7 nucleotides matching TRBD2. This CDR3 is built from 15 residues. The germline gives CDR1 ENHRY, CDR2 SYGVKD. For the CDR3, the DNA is TGTGCCATCAGTGAATCGGGGGGATCCTACAATGAGCAGTCCTTC. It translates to CAISESGGSYNEQSF.

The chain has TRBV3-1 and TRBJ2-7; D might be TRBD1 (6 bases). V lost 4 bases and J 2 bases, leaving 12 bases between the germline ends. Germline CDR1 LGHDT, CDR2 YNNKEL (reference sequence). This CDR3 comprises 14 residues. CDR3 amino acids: CASSPLGQPYEQYF. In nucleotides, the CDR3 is TGTGCCAGCAGCCCCCTCGGACAGCCCTACGAGCAGTACTTC.